The 22 T cell receptor beta chains listed next were all sequenced from one sample in a study of blood T cell repertoires in COVID-19. Some clones are missing from TCRdb's copy, which holds only in-frame ones; the method was immunoSEQ multiplex PCR. Among about 120,000 clones listed, 90% were seen once. Sequenced input: peripheral blood. The receptors were gathered from a woman aged 55-69 years with COVID-19, enrolled during active disease.

This chain links TRBV19 with TRBJ1-1; 7 bases align to TRBD1. Germline V CDR1 and CDR2: LNHDA, SQIVND (reference sequence). The length of the CDR3 is 15 residues. V dropped 2 bases and J dropped 0; count of bases not matched to a gene: 3. The CDR3: CASSITGTVNTEAFF. The CDR3 DNA reads as TGTGCCAGTAGTATAACTGGGACAGTGAACACTGAAGCTTTCTTT.

This chain joins TRBV10-3 and TRBJ1-2; 7 nucleotides agree with TRBD1. CDR3 length: 11 amino acids. V shed 9 bases, J shed 4 bases, and the junction held 2 bases outside the gene matches. Per germline, CDR1 ENHRY and CDR2 SYGVKD. The CDR3 sequence is CAIRTGYGYTF. In nucleotides, the CDR3 is TGTGCCATTCGGACAGGCTATGGCTACACCTTC.

The chain joins TRBV29-1 to TRBJ2-1; maybe TRBD2 (6 bases). Per germline, CDR1 SQVTM and CDR2 ANQGSEA. The CDR3 sequence is 15 residues long. Trimming cost V 2 bases and J 0 bases, with 11 bases left between them. The DNA of the CDR3 is TGCAGCGTTGAACGGAGGGCAAGCTCCTACAATGAGCAGTTCTTC. It specifies CSVERRASSYNEQFF.

The chain couples TRBV4-1 to TRBJ1-2, with D possibly matching TRBD1 (6 bases). The CDR3 extends over 15 amino acids. V was cut by 0 bases and J by 5 bases, with 13 bases left in between. Germline CDR1 MGHRA, CDR2 YSYEKL. The CDR3 loop is CASSQEGGAGYGYTF. The CDR3 bases are TGCGCCAGCAGCCAAGAAGGGGGGGCTGGTTATGGCTACACCTTC.

Comment on this clone: The same CDR3 can be traced to other DNA sequences in this sample. The chain links TRBV19 to TRBJ1-6; a weak D match, TRBD1 (6 bases). The CDR3 length is 12 residues. V lost 5 bases and J 8 bases, leaving 7 bases between the germline ends. Germline V gene lookup returns CDR1 LNHDA and CDR2 SQIVND (reference sequence). The CDR3 DNA follows: TGTGCCAGTAGTGCAGGGGATTCACCCCTCCACTTT. Translated: CASSAGDSPLHF.

This chain uses TRBV15 with TRBJ1-4; maybe TRBD1 (6 bases). Germline V gene sequence: CDR1 LNHNV, CDR2 YYDKDF (reference sequence). The V gene lost 0 bases and the J gene lost 3 bases, with 14 bases spanning the gap. The CDR3 runs to 17 residues. The chain's CDR3 is CATSREGAFGPNEKLFF. CDR3 sequence (DNA): TGTGCCACCAGCAGAGAGGGGGCTTTCGGGCCTAATGAAAAACTGTTTTTT.

The chain recombines TRBV7-2 with TRBJ1-2, with a tentative D call TRBD1 (5 bases). Germline lookup yields CDR1 SGHTA and CDR2 FQGNSA. V gave up 2 bases and J gave up 2 bases, with 12 bases separating them. CDR3 length: 15 residues. CDR3 sequence (DNA): TGTGCCAGCAGCTTAAGACAGACAGCGAACTATGGCTACACCTTC. Amino acids: CASSLRQTANYGYTF.

This sequence joins TRBV9 and TRBJ1-1; D perhaps matches TRBD1 (6 bases). With 3 bases removed from V and 6 bases from J, the gap between germline ends came to 15 bases. Germline V gene data show CDR1 as SGDLS and CDR2 as YYNGEE. The CDR3 sequence is 14 residues long. DNA of the CDR3: TGTGCCAGCAGCGCCCAGTTACAGGGCTCTGAAGCTTTCTTT. Encoded protein: CASSAQLQGSEAFF.

The V and J genes are TRBV5-1 and TRBJ2-3; TRBD2 agrees at 15 bases. This CDR3 contains 17 residues. Germline CDR1 SGHRS, CDR2 YFSETQ. After removal of 4 bases from V and 5 bases from J, the junction contained 8 bases not matched to a gene. The CDR3 coding sequence is TGCGCCAGCAGCCTCAGGACTAGCGGGGGGGCTGGAGATACGCAGTATTTT. It is translated as CASSLRTSGGAGDTQYF.

The chain employs TRBV20-1 and TRBJ2-3; 8 bases line up with TRBD2. Trimming at V came to 3 bases and at J to 2 bases, leaving 13 bases not matched to a gene. This CDR3 is 17 amino acids long. Germline CDR1 and CDR2: DFQATT and SNEGSKA (reference sequence). The CDR3, as DNA: TGCAGTGCTAGTTCGCCGATGACGGGGGGGAACACAGATACGCAGTATTTT. Translated, it gives CSASSPMTGGNTDTQYF.

V gene TRBV6-6 combines with J gene TRBJ1-2, with a possible D match to TRBD1 (5 bases). The CDR3 is 14 amino acids. V shed 0 bases and J shed 1 base, with 6 bases lying between them. Looked up from germline, CDR1 is MNHNY and CDR2 is SVGAGI (reference sequence). This CDR3 reads CASSYSGGNYGYTF. The CDR3 DNA reads TGTGCCAGCAGTTACTCCGGGGGTAACTATGGCTACACCTTC.

This clone was detected once. This chain links TRBV5-4 with TRBJ1-3; 11 nucleotides match TRBD1. Germline V gene data show CDR1 as SGHNT and CDR2 as YYREEE (reference sequence). The CDR3 has 17 amino acids. The J segment lost 0 bases and the V segment lost 3 bases, leaving 5 bases of the junction unmatched. The CDR3 region has the DNA TGTGCCAGCAGCTGGGGACAGGGGGAAGTCTCTGGAAACACCATATATTTT. This gives the protein CASSWGQGEVSGNTIYF.

This CDR3 is CASSYRGLSEQFF. The CDR3 region has the DNA TGTGCCAGCAGTTACAGGGGTTTAAGTGAGCAGTTCTTC. The gene calls are TRBV6-6 and TRBJ2-1; D might be TRBD1 (5 bases). Germline V CDR1 and CDR2: MNHNY, SVGAGI (reference sequence). The CDR3 has 13 amino acids. Trimming took off 2 bases at V and 9 bases at J, with 11 bases between the two ends.

The chain has TRBV3-1 (or the pseudogene TRBV3-2) and TRBJ1-6; D not certain. The CDR3 length is 12 residues. The V end was cut by 4 bases, the J end by 9 bases, with 7 bases between. Germline CDR1 reads LGHDT; CDR2 reads YNNKEL (reference sequence). CDR3 in amino acids: CASSPPGSPLHF. In DNA form, the CDR3 reads TGTGCCAGCAGCCCCCCCGGTTCACCCCTCCACTTT.

On this clone itself: A junction end diverges from the germline sequence, so it may reflect a read error. V and J are TRBV5-6 and TRBJ1-2; no definite D call. There are 13 residues in the CDR3. CDR1 and CDR2 (germline): SGHDT, YYEEEE. Here the CDR3 DNA reads TGTGCCAGCAGCTTGCTAGAGGACTATCGCTACACCTTC. This translates into CASSLLEDYRYTF. Variable domain in full (rest from reference TRBV5-6 and TRBJ1-2): DAGVTQSPTHLIKTRGQQVTLRCSPKSGHDTVSWYQQALGQGPQFIFQYYEEEERQRGNFPDRFSGHQFPNYSSELNVNALLLGDSALYLCASSLLEDYRYTFGSGTRLTVV.

The rearrangement links TRBV4-1 to TRBJ2-7, with 7 bases fitting TRBD1. Looked up from germline, CDR1 is MGHRA and CDR2 is YSYEKL. The trim removed 0 bases at V and 4 bases at J, leaving 18 bases unmatched. The CDR3 has 19 amino acids. Here the CDR3 DNA reads TGCGCCAGCAGCCAAGAAGACGCGGTACAGGGGAAAAGAAGTTACGAGCAGTACTTC. Its protein product is CASSQEDAVQGKRSYEQYF.

This clone was seen only once. The rearrangement links TRBV7-2 to TRBJ2-2, with a tentative D call TRBD2 (6 bases). Germline CDR1 reads SGHTA; CDR2 reads FQGNSA. CDR3 length: 15 residues. V shed 5 bases and J shed 1 base, with 11 bases lying between them. CDR3 in DNA: TGTGCCAGCAGCCGGGACTCCGGGAACACCGGGGAGCTGTTTTTT. Its protein is CASSRDSGNTGELFF.

On this clone itself: Additional DNA sequences in this sample encode the identical CDR3. V usage is TRBV3-1 (or the pseudogene TRBV3-2) and J usage is TRBJ1-5; D unclear. Germline CDR1 is LGHDT and CDR2 is YNNKEL (reference sequence). Trimming removed 1 base at V and 4 bases at J, with 8 bases between. This CDR3 spans 14 amino acids. The CDR3 DNA reads TGTGCCAGCAGCCAAGGGCAGTCTAATCAGCCCCAGCATTTT. Amino acid sequence: CASSQGQSNQPQHF.

V is TRBV4-3 and J is TRBJ1-2, with 9 nucleotides matching TRBD1. Germline assignment: CDR1 LGHNA and CDR2 YSLEER. With V trimmed by 1 base and J by 9 bases, 9 bases remained unmatched. CDR3 length: 15 amino acids. The CDR3, as DNA: TGCGCCAGCAGCCAAGCCTTACAGGGGGCTGATCGCTACACCTTC. Translation: CASSQALQGADRYTF.

This chain connects TRBV5-1 to TRBJ1-5, with a tentative D call TRBD1 (6 bases). Germline V gene lookup returns CDR1 SGHRS and CDR2 YFSETQ. The CDR3 spans 16 residues. Trimming took 0 bases from V and 4 from J, leaving 14 bases between them. This chain's CDR3 is CASSLVETGHNQPQHF. The CDR3 DNA is TGCGCCAGCAGCTTGGTGGAGACAGGCCATAATCAGCCCCAGCATTTT.

The CDR3 is CASTQTGVAFF. The CDR3 DNA sequence: TGTGCCAGTACCCAAACAGGGGTTGCTTTCTTT. The chain is built from TRBV19 and TRBJ1-1; 7 nucleotides align to TRBD1. Trimming cost V 7 bases and J 11 bases; bases outside gene matches: 7. Germline CDR1 and CDR2: LNHDA and SQIVND (reference sequence). The CDR3 is 11 amino acids.

With regard to this clone: The sample has other DNA sequences that encode this CDR3 too. The rearrangement uses TRBV5-4 and TRBJ1-1, with no clear D. Trimming removed 3 bases from V and 0 bases from J, with 3 bases in between. The germline V gene encodes CDR1 SGHNT and CDR2 YYREEE (reference sequence). The length of the CDR3 is 12 residues. In DNA form, the CDR3 reads TGTGCCAGCAGCTCTGTGAACACTGAAGCTTTCTTT. It encodes CASSSVNTEAFF.